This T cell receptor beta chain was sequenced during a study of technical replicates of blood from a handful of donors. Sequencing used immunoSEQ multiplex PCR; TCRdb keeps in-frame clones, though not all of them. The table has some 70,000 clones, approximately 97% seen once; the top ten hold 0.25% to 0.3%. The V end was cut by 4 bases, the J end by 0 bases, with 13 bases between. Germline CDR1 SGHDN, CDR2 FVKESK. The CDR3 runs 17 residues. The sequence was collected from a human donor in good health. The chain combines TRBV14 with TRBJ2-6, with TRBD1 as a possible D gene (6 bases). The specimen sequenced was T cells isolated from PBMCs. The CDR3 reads CASSPGDNSSGANVLTF. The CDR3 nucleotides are TGTGCCAGCAGCCCAGGGGATAACTCCTCTGGGGCCAACGTCCTGACTTTC.